These T cell receptor beta chains were read from a single sample in a study of shared clonotypes between healthy human individuals. TCRdb's table, derived via immunoSEQ multiplex PCR, lists solely in-frame clones and lacks some. The data contain over 850,000 clones, about 80% of them singletons. Sequencing used memory CD4+ T cells from PBMCs. The receptors here all came from a man between 18 and 29 years old in good health. Some clones in this sample may be carry-over from other donors' samples. CDR3s include the opening cysteine and the closing phenylalanine or tryptophan. A D gene is named only where the DNA matches it firmly. For some rows the clone size is stated as once, few or many, or as a class when expanded; others skip it.

J gene,V gene,D gene,clone size,CDR3 protein,CDR3 DNA
TRBJ1-1,TRBV6-1,TRBD1,-,CASIGTGAFF,TGTGCCAGCATCGGGACAGGGGCTTTCTTT
TRBJ1-2,TRBV4-2,-,many,CASSQGSLGRNYGYTF,TGTGCCAGCAGCCAAGGGTCCCTGGGGCGTAACTATGGCTACACCTTC
TRBJ1-2,TRBV5-1,-,-,CASSLSGQYGYTF,TGCGCCAGCAGCTTGAGTGGGCAGTATGGCTACACCTTC
TRBJ1-5,TRBV6-1,-,once,CASSDSGYVGNQPQHF,TGTGCCAGCAGTGATTCGGGGTACGTGGGCAATCAGCCCCAGCATTTT
TRBJ2-5,TRBV7-9,-,-,CASSPPQLRQETQYF,TGTGCCAGCAGCCCTCCCCAACTACGTCAAGAGACCCAGTACTTC
TRBJ2-1,TRBV2,TRBD2,-,CGTSGTRSYNEQFF,TGTGGGACTAGCGGGACTAGATCGTACAATGAGCAGTTCTTC
TRBJ2-3,TRBV7-7,-,-,CASSLLGGTDTQYF,TGTGCCAGCAGCTTACTTGGTGGCACAGATACGCAGTATTTT
TRBJ1-4,TRBV7-9,-,-,CASSLARGNEKLFF,TGTGCCAGCAGCTTAGCTCGTGGTAATGAAAAACTGTTTTTT
TRBJ2-3,TRBV4-2,-,few,CASSQDAITDTQYF,TGTGCCAGCAGCCAAGATGCCATCACAGATACGCAGTATTTT
TRBJ2-3,TRBV6-5,-,-,CASSGGYTQYF,TGTGCCAGCAGTGGCGGGTATACGCAGTATTTT
TRBJ2-7,TRBV23-1,-,-,CALPGPRGQSYEQYF,TGCGCCCTGCCGGGCCCGCGGGGCCAATCCTACGAGCAGTACTTC